One and the same sample provided the 25 T cell receptor beta chains below, sequenced in a study of shared clonotypes between healthy human individuals. The protocol was immunoSEQ multiplex PCR, while the TCRdb copy is restricted to in-frame clones and leaves out a portion. Of 2 million to 3 million clones listed, approximately 94% were seen once; the top ten hold around 0.14%. Sequencing was performed on naive CD4+ T cells sorted from blood. This sample's subset: CD45RA+ positively selected. These receptors were collected from a man aged 18-30 years in good health.

Concerning this clone: The same CDR3 arises from other DNA sequences in this sample as well. The J gene is TRBJ2-3, the V gene TRBV5-1, with 8 bases aligning to TRBD2. The V and J ends lost 0 bases and 3 bases, in that order; junction bases with no gene match: 0. This CDR3 has 14 residues. Germline CDR1 is SGHRS and CDR2 is YFSETQ. The CDR3 loop is CASSLVAGTDTQYF. CDR3 DNA sequence: TGCGCCAGCAGCTTGGTAGCGGGGACAGATACGCAGTATTTT.

This clone was recorded a few times. The chain joins TRBV18 to TRBJ1-5; D remains unclear. The CDR3 spans 13 residues. Per germline, CDR1 KGHSH and CDR2 LQKENI. V lost 4 bases and J 4 bases, leaving 8 bases between the germline ends. The CDR3 loop reads CASSRTENQPQHF. In DNA, the CDR3 is TGTGCCAGCTCACGGACTGAAAATCAGCCCCAGCATTTT.

The chain recombines TRBV6-6 with TRBJ1-2, with 10 bases that match TRBD1. The junction had 2 bases not matched to a gene; V was cut back by 2 bases and J by 2 bases. The CDR3 totals 15 residues. Per germline, CDR1 MNHNY and CDR2 SVGAGI (reference sequence). The CDR3 bases are TGTGCCAGCAGTTACGCGACAGGGGGCAACTATGGCTACACCTTC. This gives the protein CASSYATGGNYGYTF.

The genes are TRBV20-1 and TRBJ2-5; no clear D gene. The end of the DNA is better explained by TRBJ2-7, so the J call may be wrong. The germline CDR1 and CDR2 sequences are DFQATT and SNEGSKA (reference sequence). The CDR3 spans 11 residues. In DNA form, the CDR3 reads TGCAGTGCTAGAGGGTTGGGCGAGCAGTACTTC. Its protein is CSARGLGEQYF.

The V and J genes are TRBV27 and TRBJ2-7, with TRBD2 as a possible D gene (6 bases). Trimming took 1 base from V and 2 from J, leaving 12 bases between them. The germline CDR1 and CDR2 sequences are MNHEY and SMNVEV (reference sequence). There are 15 residues in the CDR3. The CDR3 reads CASSLFGGPPYEQYF. In nucleotides, the CDR3 is TGTGCCAGCAGTTTATTTGGAGGGCCTCCCTACGAGCAGTACTTC.

V and J are TRBV5-1 and TRBJ2-7; perhaps TRBD1 as D (8 bases). V gave up 3 bases and J gave up 4 bases, with 14 bases separating them. CDR3 size: 14 residues. The germline V gene has CDR1 SGHRS and CDR2 YFSETQ. In DNA, the CDR3 is TGCGCCAGCAGCTCGGACAGGGAGGGATACGAGCAGTACTTC. This codes for CASSSDREGYEQYF.

The V and J genes are TRBV6-6 and TRBJ1-1; D call uncertain. Germline CDR1 MNHNY, CDR2 SVGAGI (reference sequence). CDR3 length: 16 amino acids. V was clipped by 6 bases and J by 1 base, with 18 bases between them. The CDR3 nucleotides read TGTGCCAGCAGATTATCTCCGGCGACACCGAACACTGAAGCTTTCTTT. Its translation: CASRLSPATPNTEAFF.

The chain joins TRBV5-1 to TRBJ1-1; 7 nucleotides agree with TRBD1. This CDR3 has 18 residues. Germline V gives CDR1 SGHRS, CDR2 YFSETQ. V dropped 0 bases and J dropped 2; count of bases not matched to a gene: 13. CDR3 sequence: CASSLGSRVTGPNTEAFF. As DNA, the CDR3 is TGCGCCAGCAGCTTGGGTTCTCGGGTGACAGGGCCCAACACTGAAGCTTTCTTT.

V usage is TRBV5-1 and J usage is TRBJ2-7, with 10 bases fitting TRBD1. The V segment lost 0 bases and the J segment 8 bases; nucleotides outside the gene matches: 11. CDR3 length: 16 amino acids. The germline V gene has CDR1 SGHRS and CDR2 YFSETQ. The CDR3 bases are TGCGCCAGCAGCTTGGTGGGGACAGGGGAGGCCTGGCAGCAGTACTTC. It encodes CASSLVGTGEAWQQYF.

The chain carries TRBV7-2 and TRBJ2-1, with D possibly TRBD1 on 6 matching bases. With 3 bases removed from V and 6 bases from J, the gap between germline ends came to 18 bases. The CDR3 spans 16 residues. Per the germline V gene, CDR1 is SGHTA and CDR2 is FQGNSA. CDR3 region: CASSLPGRQGGNEQFF. In DNA, the CDR3 is TGTGCCAGCAGCTTGCCGGGCCGTCAAGGGGGCAATGAGCAGTTCTTC.

The J gene is TRBJ2-7, the V gene TRBV30; 7 nucleotides agree with TRBD2. The CDR3 covers 13 residues. J was trimmed by 7 bases and V by 7 bases; bases with no gene match: 13. Germline lookup yields CDR1 GTSNPN and CDR2 SVGIG (reference sequence). The CDR3 DNA reads as TGTGCCTCCGCCGCGGGGGAGAGGAAGGAGCAGTACTTC. Translation gives CASAAGERKEQYF.

The genes are TRBV5-1 and TRBJ2-2; the D gene could be TRBD1 or TRBD2 (5 bases each). The CDR3 loop spans 14 amino acids. V was trimmed by 3 bases and J by 4 bases, leaving 10 bases between them. CDR1 and CDR2 from the germline V gene are SGHRS and YFSETQ. The CDR3 loop reads CASSSDGATGELFF. In DNA, the CDR3 is TGCGCCAGCAGCTCCGACGGGGCCACCGGGGAGCTGTTTTTT.

Concerning this clone itself: Different DNA sequences within this sample yield the same CDR3. This rearrangement joins TRBV19 to TRBJ2-3; no reliable D call. V lost 3 bases and J lost 0, with 7 bases in between. CDR1 and CDR2 (germline): LNHDA, SQIVND (reference sequence). CDR3 length equals 14 residues. The CDR3 protein is CASSIGGSTDTQYF. The CDR3 DNA reads TGTGCCAGTAGTATCGGCGGTAGCACAGATACGCAGTATTTT.

This chain joins TRBV4-3 and TRBJ1-4; D gene uncertain. This CDR3 region has 15 residues. Trimming removed 0 bases from V and 13 bases from J, with 18 bases in between. Germline-derived CDR1 and CDR2 are LGHNA and YSLEER. The DNA of the CDR3 is TGCGCCAGCAGCCAAGATAAGGATAATAGCAGAGCACTGTTTTTT. Residues: CASSQDKDNSRALFF.

For the CDR3, the DNA is TGTGCCAGCCTTCGCACAGATACGCAGTATTTT. Protein product: CASLRTDTQYF. The chain employs TRBV6-6 and TRBJ2-3; D not resolved. The CDR3 loop spans 11 amino acids. Germline lookup yields CDR1 MNHNY and CDR2 SVGAGI (reference sequence). Between the trimmed V and J ends, which lost 8 bases and 1 base, there was a span of 4 bases.

The chain joins TRBV7-2 to TRBJ1-1; D may be TRBD1 (5 bases). CDR1 SGHTA and CDR2 FQGNSA come from the germline V gene. Trimming shortened V by 10 bases and J by 0 bases, and 15 bases separated the two germline ends. The CDR3 is 14 residues long. CDR3: CATTDSSLNTEAFF. In DNA, the CDR3 is TGTGCCACAACCGACAGCTCCTTGAACACTGAAGCTTTCTTT.

The chain has TRBV5-4 and TRBJ2-1; D unresolved. Deletions cut 2 bases from V and 2 bases from J, with 11 bases between. Per the germline V gene, CDR1 is SGHNT and CDR2 is YYREEE (reference sequence). There are 15 residues in the CDR3. CDR3 bases: TGTGCCAGCAGCTTAGTGGGGTCCGCCTACAATGAGCAGTTCTTC. As protein: CASSLVGSAYNEQFF.

The genes are TRBV7-3 and TRBJ2-3, with TRBD2 identical over 9 bases. Unmatched junction bases numbered 24, after V lost 6 bases and J lost 2 bases. The CDR3 is 21 residues long. Germline V gene data show CDR1 as SGHTA and CDR2 as FQGTGA. The CDR3 region has the DNA TGTGCCAGCAGTCTCGGACCATCCCCCCCCAGGCGGGGGGGCCCCACAGATACGCAGTATTTT. Its translation is CASSLGPSPPRRGGPTDTQYF.

The chain uses TRBV21-1 and TRBJ2-2; the table assigns TRBD2, which was not confirmed against the DNA. TRBV21-1 counts as a pseudogene. This CDR3 spans 16 amino acids. CDR3 DNA sequence: TGTGCCAGCAGCTTCTCCGGGGGTTCGAACACCGGGGAGCTGTTTTTT. Its protein is CASSFSGGSNTGELFF.

This clone was seen a handful of times. The chain combines TRBV5-4 with TRBJ2-7; D gene uncertain. V was cut by 4 bases and J by 4 bases, with 12 bases left in between. The CDR3 runs 13 residues. Germline V gene sequence: CDR1 SGHNT, CDR2 YYREEE (reference sequence). CDR3 amino acids: CASSPPQEYEQYF. CDR3 sequence (DNA): TGTGCCAGCAGCCCGCCTCAGGAATACGAGCAGTACTTC.

The chain uses TRBV5-6 and TRBJ1-2; tentatively, D is TRBD1 (5 bases). The CDR3 sequence is 14 residues long. The V gene's germline CDR1 is SGHDT and CDR2 YYEEEE. Trimming stripped 4 bases from V and 3 bases from J, with 13 bases between. The CDR3: CASSPGGADYGYTF. DNA for the CDR3: TGTGCCAGCAGCCCTGGAGGGGCGGACTATGGCTACACCTTC.

This clone was recorded once. The rearrangement joins TRBV7-9 to TRBJ2-1, with TRBD2 matching 12 bases. The germline CDR1 and CDR2 sequences are SEHNR and FQNEAQ (reference sequence). V was pared by 2 bases and J by 0 bases, with 8 bases of the junction left unmatched. This CDR3 is built from 19 residues. The CDR3 here is CASSLSLAGGTSSYNEQFF. For the CDR3, the DNA is TGTGCCAGCAGCTTAAGCCTAGCGGGGGGGACGAGCTCCTACAATGAGCAGTTCTTC.

Concerning this clone itself: The sample has other DNA sequences that encode this CDR3 too. The chain combines TRBV5-1 with TRBJ2-7; 8 bases map to TRBD1. J gave up 3 bases and V 0 bases, and 2 bases lay outside the gene matches. Germline CDR1 SGHRS, CDR2 YFSETQ. The CDR3 is 14 residues long. CDR3 coding DNA: TGCGCCAGCAGCTTGGAAGGACAGGGCTACGAGCAGTACTTC. It specifies CASSLEGQGYEQYF.

V usage is TRBV2 and J usage is TRBJ1-6, with 9 bases lining up with TRBD1. Trimming took 6 bases from V and 9 from J; bases not matched to a gene: 18. The CDR3 totals 18 residues. Germline V gene data show CDR1 as SNHLY and CDR2 as FYNNEI. CDR3 in amino acids: CASSVLRSHRGRGSPLHF. In nucleotides, the CDR3 is TGTGCCAGCAGCGTACTGAGAAGTCACAGGGGGCGCGGTTCACCCCTCCACTTT.

This clone was counted once. This chain connects TRBV6-1 to TRBJ1-1; D remains ambiguous. Trimming took off 7 bases at V and 0 bases at J, with 12 bases between the two ends. In germline, CDR1 is MNHNS, CDR2 SASEGT. The CDR3 totals 14 residues. The CDR3 coding sequence is TGTGCCAGCACCCCCGGCTCTATGAACACTGAAGCTTTCTTT. Encoded protein: CASTPGSMNTEAFF.